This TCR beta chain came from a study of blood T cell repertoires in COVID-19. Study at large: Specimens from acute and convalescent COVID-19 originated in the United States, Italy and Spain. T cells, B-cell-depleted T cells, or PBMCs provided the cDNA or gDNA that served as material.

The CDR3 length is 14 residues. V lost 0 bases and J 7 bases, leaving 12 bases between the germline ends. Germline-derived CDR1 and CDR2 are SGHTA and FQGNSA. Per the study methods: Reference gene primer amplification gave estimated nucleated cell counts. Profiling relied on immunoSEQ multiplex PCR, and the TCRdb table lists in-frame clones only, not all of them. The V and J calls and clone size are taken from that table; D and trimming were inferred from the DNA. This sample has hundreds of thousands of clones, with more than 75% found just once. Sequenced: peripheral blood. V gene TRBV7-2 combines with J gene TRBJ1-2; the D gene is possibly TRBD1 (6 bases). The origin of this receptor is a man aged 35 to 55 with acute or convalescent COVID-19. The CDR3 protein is CASSLAGAGGGYTF. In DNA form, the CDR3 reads TGTGCCAGCAGCTTAGCGGGGGCAGGTGGTGGCTACACCTTC.